One and the same sample provided the 27 T cell receptor beta chains below, sequenced in a study of T cell changes during pregnancy in multiple sclerosis. The repertoire was sequenced with immunoSEQ multiplex PCR; TCRdb's copy has only in-frame clones and lacks some. The sample has tens of thousands of clones, approximately 90% seen once. Sample: peripheral blood, taken after pregnancy. Receptor source: a female donor with multiple sclerosis, enrolled in a pregnancy study.

The chain combines TRBV19 with TRBJ2-3, with D hard to call. This CDR3 has 11 amino acids. Deletions cut 6 bases from V and 3 bases from J, with 4 bases between. Germline CDR1 reads LNHDA; CDR2 reads SQIVND (reference sequence). The CDR3 sequence is CASSQTDTQYF. The CDR3 coding sequence is TGTGCCAGTAGCCAGACAGATACGCAGTATTTT.

The CDR3 here is CASSDQGRYGYTF. CDR3 DNA sequence: TGCGCCAGCAGCGATCAGGGTCGCTATGGCTACACCTTC. V gene TRBV5-1 combines with J gene TRBJ1-2; D may be TRBD1 (5 bases). The CDR3 runs 13 residues. Trimming cost V 4 bases and J 4 bases, with 11 bases left between them. Germline assignment: CDR1 SGHRS and CDR2 YFSETQ.

The rearrangement links TRBV2 to TRBJ1-2, with TRBD1 identical over 7 bases. V was clipped by 5 bases and J by 0 bases; unmatched bases: 15. The CDR3 covers 18 residues. The germline gives CDR1 SNHLY, CDR2 FYNNEI. CDR3 coding DNA: TGTGCCAGCAGTCAAGAACAGGGGATTCTTGAAGCTAACTATGGCTACACCTTC. As protein: CASSQEQGILEANYGYTF.

The rearrangement joins TRBV10-3 to TRBJ2-7, with TRBD1 identical over 7 bases. The CDR3 consists of 13 residues. Germline trimming cut 10 bases from V and 5 bases from J; bases unmatched to any gene: 11. Germline lookup yields CDR1 ENHRY and CDR2 SYGVKD. CDR3 residues: CATWTGLGDEQYF. CDR3 coding DNA: TGTGCCACCTGGACAGGCCTTGGAGACGAGCAGTACTTC.

The genes are TRBV18 and TRBJ2-5, with D possibly being TRBD1 (6 bases). The assigned J gene may be wrong: the sequence end matches TRBJ2-7 better. The germline CDR1 and CDR2 sequences are KGHSH and LQKENI. The length of the CDR3 is 15 residues. The CDR3 loop is CASSPRQEPSYEQYF. CDR3 DNA sequence: TGTGCCAGCTCACCGAGACAGGAGCCATCCTACGAGCAGTACTTC.

V usage is TRBV5-1 and J usage is TRBJ1-1; 8 nucleotides line up with TRBD1. From germline, CDR1 is SGHRS and CDR2 YFSETQ. The CDR3 consists of 14 residues. The junction had 4 bases not matched to a gene; V was cut back by 2 bases and J by 4 bases. CDR3 DNA: TGCGCCAGCAGCTTAATGGACAGGGCCACTGAAGCTTTCTTT. Its translation: CASSLMDRATEAFF.

The CDR3 loop reads CARLDYTGDGYTF. CDR3 in DNA: TGTGCCCGACTCGACTACACAGGGGATGGCTACACCTTC. The chain couples TRBV30 to TRBJ1-2; TRBD1 matches 7 bases. V dropped 8 bases and J dropped 6; count of bases not matched to a gene: 12. This CDR3 is 13 amino acids long. Germline assignment: CDR1 GTSNPN and CDR2 SVGIG (reference sequence).

This chain joins TRBV30 and TRBJ1-1, with D tentatively TRBD1 (5 bases). Between the trimmed V and J ends, which lost 3 bases and 4 bases, there was a span of 9 bases. The CDR3 spans 12 residues. The V gene's germline CDR1 is GTSNPN and CDR2 SVGIG (reference sequence). The CDR3 nucleotides read TGTGCCTGGAGGGGGGGGGTCACTGAAGCTTTCTTT. Its protein is CAWRGGVTEAFF.

CDR3 protein: CASSLIPAGGPDTQYF. As DNA, the CDR3 is TGTGCCAGCAGCTTAATTCCAGCGGGGGGGCCAGATACGCAGTATTTT. The chain recombines TRBV7-3 with TRBJ2-3; the match to TRBD2 covers 10 bases. Germline CDR1 and CDR2: SGHTA and FQGTGA. V lost 1 base and J lost 4; bases outside the gene matches: 5. CDR3 length equals 16 residues.

The rearrangement links TRBV30 to TRBJ2-5, with TRBD2 matching over 8 bases. This CDR3 is built from 14 residues. Looked up from germline, CDR1 is GTSNPN and CDR2 is SVGIG (reference sequence). V dropped 2 bases and J dropped 1; count of bases not matched to a gene: 3. The DNA for the CDR3 is TGTGCCTGGAGTCCGGGGGGGTCCCAAGAGACCCAGTACTTC. This encodes CAWSPGGSQETQYF.

The V and J genes are TRBV7-3 and TRBJ2-3; perhaps TRBD2 as D (6 bases). Germline assignment: CDR1 SGHTA and CDR2 FQGTGA. CDR3 length: 15 residues. Between the trimmed V and J ends, which lost 1 base and 3 bases, there was a span of 11 bases. The CDR3 region has the DNA TGTGCCAGCAGCTTAAGAGGGAGGAGGACAGATACGCAGTATTTT. Protein: CASSLRGRRTDTQYF.

This chain uses TRBV9 with TRBJ2-3; 10 positions agree with TRBD2. With V trimmed by 7 bases and J by 4 bases, 3 bases remained unmatched. There are 13 residues in the CDR3. The germline CDR1 and CDR2 sequences are SGDLS and YYNGEE. CDR3 amino acids: CASALAGADTQYF. The CDR3, as DNA: TGTGCCAGCGCGCTAGCGGGGGCAGATACGCAGTATTTT.

J is TRBJ2-3 and V is TRBV5-4, with 7 bases fitting TRBD1. This CDR3 has 15 residues. Trimming cost V 3 bases and J 0 bases; bases outside gene matches: 4. Germline lookup yields CDR1 SGHNT and CDR2 YYREEE (reference sequence). In DNA, the CDR3 is TGTGCCAGCAGCTCAACAGGGGATAGCACAGATACGCAGTATTTT. It is translated as CASSSTGDSTDTQYF.

The genes are TRBV7-3 and TRBJ2-1; 11 positions agree with TRBD2. After removal of 3 bases from V and 7 bases from J, the junction contained 5 bases not matched to a gene. This CDR3 region has 15 residues. Germline values: CDR1 SGHTA, CDR2 FQGTGA. The CDR3 sequence: CASSFSGGARNEQFF. CDR3 DNA: TGTGCCAGCAGCTTTAGCGGGGGGGCCCGAAATGAGCAGTTCTTC.

The chain links TRBV4-3 to TRBJ2-5, with 12 bases matching TRBD2. The CDR3 is 19 amino acids. V dropped 3 bases and J dropped 1; count of bases not matched to a gene: 12. The germline V gene has CDR1 LGHNA and CDR2 YSLEER. The CDR3 nucleotides are TGCGCCAGCAGCCAGAGGGTCTCTAGCGGGGGGGCATCCCAAGAGACCCAGTACTTC. It specifies CASSQRVSSGGASQETQYF.

The chain recombines TRBV5-1 with TRBJ1-5, with no clear D. The CDR3 consists of 13 residues. Trimming stripped 0 bases from V and 9 bases from J, with 10 bases between. CDR1 is SGHRS and CDR2 is YFSETQ in the germline V gene. The CDR3 region is CASSLAGFGPQHF. The DNA of the CDR3 is TGCGCCAGCAGCTTGGCGGGGTTCGGGCCCCAGCATTTT. Drawing the rest from reference TRBV5-1 and TRBJ1-5, the complete variable domain is KAGVTQTPRYLIKTRGQQVTLSCSPISGHRSVSWYQQTPGQGLQFLFEYFSETQRNKGNFPGRFSGRQFSNSRSEMNVSTLELGDSALYLCASSLAGFGPQHFGDGTRLSIL.

CDR3 protein: CASSYGGQPYGYTF. The CDR3 coding sequence is TGTGCCAGCAGTTACGGGGGACAACCTTATGGCTACACCTTC. This chain links TRBV6-6 with TRBJ1-2, with D maybe TRBD1 (6 bases). Germline lookup yields CDR1 MNHNY and CDR2 SVGAGI (reference sequence). Trimming stripped 2 bases from V and 5 bases from J, with 12 bases between. This CDR3 has 14 amino acids.

The genes are TRBV5-1 and TRBJ1-4; 8 bases are a match to TRBD1. The CDR3 has 15 amino acids. Germline CDR1 reads SGHRS; CDR2 reads YFSETQ. Trimming at V came to 7 bases and at J to 5 bases, leaving 10 bases not matched to a gene. CDR3 amino acids: CASGAGGSGNEKLFF. CDR3 in DNA: TGCGCCAGCGGGGCAGGGGGCTCAGGAAATGAAAAACTGTTTTTT.

This clone was observed a few times. The chain employs TRBV18 and TRBJ1-6; D remains ambiguous. The CDR3 has 13 amino acids. Trimming removed 2 bases from V and 10 bases from J, with 9 bases in between. Germline V gene sequence: CDR1 KGHSH, CDR2 LQKENI. The CDR3 protein is CASSPNMRSPLHF. CDR3 DNA: TGTGCCAGCTCACCAAATATGCGATCACCCCTCCACTTT. Drawing the rest from reference TRBV18 and TRBJ1-6, the complete variable domain is NAGVMQNPRHLVRRRGQEARLRCSPMKGHSHVYWYRQLPEEGLKFMVYLQKENIIDESGMPKERFSAEFPKEGPSILRIQQVVRGDSAAYFCASSPNMRSPLHFGNGTRLTVT.

The chain employs TRBV4-3 and TRBJ1-4; D is undetermined. Germline values: CDR1 LGHNA, CDR2 YSLEER. V shed 0 bases and J shed 1 base, with 15 bases lying between them. The CDR3 sequence is 18 residues long. Here the CDR3 DNA reads TGCGCCAGCAGCCAAGAAGGCTCCGGACTCCTAACTAATGAAAAACTGTTTTTT. Protein: CASSQEGSGLLTNEKLFF.

The rearrangement links TRBV6-1 to TRBJ1-3, with TRBD1 as a possible D gene (6 bases). CDR3 size: 14 residues. V gave up 8 bases and J gave up 2 bases, with 13 bases separating them. Germline V gene sequence: CDR1 MNHNS, CDR2 SASEGT. The CDR3 sequence: CASGQFIAGNTIYF. The CDR3 coding sequence is TGTGCCAGCGGACAGTTTATCGCTGGAAACACCATATATTTT.

CDR3 sequence reads: CASSQRAGVLNTEAFF. In nucleotides, the CDR3 is TGTGCCAGCAGCCAACGGGCGGGTGTCTTGAACACTGAAGCTTTCTTT. The chain couples TRBV14 to TRBJ1-1, with no clear D. The CDR3 contains 16 residues. Trimming pared 2 bases from V and 0 bases from J, leaving 13 bases between. Germline CDR1 and CDR2: SGHDN and FVKESK.

The chain combines TRBV6-1 with TRBJ2-2; 10 positions agree with TRBD2. The junction had 7 bases not matched to a gene; V was cut back by 4 bases and J by 5 bases. This CDR3 spans 16 amino acids. In germline, CDR1 is MNHNS, CDR2 SASEGT. The CDR3, as DNA: TGTGCCAGCAGTGGCCTACTAGCGGGGCGAACCGGGGAGCTGTTTTTT. Translated, it gives CASSGLLAGRTGELFF.

The rearrangement links TRBV5-1 to TRBJ2-5; 10 positions agree with TRBD1. CDR3 length: 19 residues. Germline CDR1 reads SGHRS; CDR2 reads YFSETQ. J lost 0 bases, V lost 0 bases, and 11 bases had no gene match. The CDR3 is CASSLAPGQGLPYQETQYF. Written as DNA, the CDR3 is TGCGCCAGCAGCTTGGCCCCGGGACAGGGGTTACCGTACCAAGAGACCCAGTACTTC.

The chain links TRBV5-1 to TRBJ1-1; TRBD1 aligns across 7 bases. CDR1 SGHRS and CDR2 YFSETQ come from the germline V gene. This CDR3 is 14 amino acids long. J gave up 1 base and V 3 bases, and 3 bases lay outside the gene matches. In DNA, the CDR3 is TGCGCCAGCAGCTGGACAGGCGCGAACACTGAAGCTTTCTTT. Translating it yields CASSWTGANTEAFF.

The rearrangement joins TRBV7-8 to TRBJ1-1, with TRBD1 matching over 9 bases. The CDR3 runs 12 residues. Germline CDR1 reads SGHVS; CDR2 reads FQNEAQ. The V and J ends lost 5 bases and 12 bases, in that order; junction bases with no gene match: 7. The CDR3 coding sequence is TGTGCCAGCAGCCCCTTGGGACAGGGAACTTTCTTT. This encodes CASSPLGQGTFF.

The rearrangement uses TRBV7-8 and TRBJ1-2; D gene ambiguous. From germline, CDR1 is SGHVS and CDR2 FQNEAQ. V was trimmed by 5 bases and J by 1 base, leaving 8 bases between them. The length of the CDR3 is 13 residues. CDR3 nucleotide sequence: TGTGCCAGCAGCCAGATCCTTAACTATGGCTACACCTTC. Translated, it gives CASSQILNYGYTF.